These T cell receptor beta chains were read from a single sample in a study of shared clonotypes between healthy human individuals. The table came from immunoSEQ multiplex PCR; TCRdb's copy has only in-frame clones and leaves some out. The sample yields around 2,000,000 clones, over 85% seen once. The sequencing input was naive CD8+ T cells sorted from blood. All receptors come from a man between 18 and 35 years old in good health. The CDR3 runs from the conserved cysteine through the conserved F or W. The order of the fields is J gene, clone size, V gene, D gene, CDR3 protein. A D gene is named only where the DNA matches it firmly. Rows give clone size only sometimes, using once, few, many, or a class for an expanded clone.

TRBJ2-3,.,TRBV19,TRBD1,CASSLGTGDYDTQYF
TRBJ2-7,.,TRBV6-5,.,CASSYVGGQDEQYF
TRBJ2-3,.,TRBV7-8,TRBD2,CASSSEILAGSTDTQYF
TRBJ1-5,.,TRBV27,.,CASRSYSNQPQHF
TRBJ2-7,.,TRBV27,.,CASGIGRGIDEQYF
TRBJ2-7,.,TRBV7-9,TRBD2,CASSPWGLAGPSYEQYF
TRBJ1-1,.,TRBV19,.,CASSIAQGSGTEAFF
TRBJ2-7,.,TRBV10-2,TRBD2,CATLRGVAGISSYEQYF
TRBJ2-1,.,TRBV13,TRBD2,CASSFSGTYNEQFF
TRBJ2-7,.,TRBV18,.,CASSPPLGIYEQYF
TRBJ1-1,.,TRBV30,TRBD1,CAWSVSGGSEAFF
TRBJ2-1,.,TRBV30,.,CAWREISTYNEQFF
TRBJ1-4,.,TRBV25-1,.,CASSESETNEKLFF
TRBJ1-1,.,TRBV9,.,CASSAGGGTEAFF
TRBJ1-1,.,TRBV5-1,.,CASSLAGGNTEAFF
TRBJ2-5,once,TRBV7-7,.,CASSSGWETQYF
TRBJ2-7,.,TRBV15,.,CATSPGFESSYEQYF
TRBJ2-1,.,TRBV6-6,.,CASSYAVATFDEQFF